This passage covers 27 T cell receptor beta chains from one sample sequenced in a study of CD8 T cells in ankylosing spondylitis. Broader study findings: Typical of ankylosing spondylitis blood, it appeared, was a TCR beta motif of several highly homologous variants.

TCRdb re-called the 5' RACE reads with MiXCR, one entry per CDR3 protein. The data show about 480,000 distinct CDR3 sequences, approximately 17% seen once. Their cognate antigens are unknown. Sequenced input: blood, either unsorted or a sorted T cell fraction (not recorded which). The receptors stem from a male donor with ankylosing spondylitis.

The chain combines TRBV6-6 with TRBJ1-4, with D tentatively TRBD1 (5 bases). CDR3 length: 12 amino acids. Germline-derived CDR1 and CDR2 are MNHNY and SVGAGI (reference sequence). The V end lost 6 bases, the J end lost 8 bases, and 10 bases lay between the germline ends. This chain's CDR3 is CASSDGGEKLFF. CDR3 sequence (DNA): TGTGCCAGCAGCGACGGGGGGGAAAAACTGTTTTTT.

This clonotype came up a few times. The CDR3 loop reads CASKIGTPNTGELFF. The CDR3 coding sequence is TGTGCCAGCAAAATCGGGACACCTAACACCGGGGAGCTGTTTTTT. The V call is TRBV28, the J call TRBJ2-2; TRBD1 might be the D (6 bases). The CDR3 sequence is 15 residues long. Germline loops: CDR1 MDHEN, CDR2 SYDVKM. Trimming cost V 7 bases and J 2 bases, with 14 bases left between them.

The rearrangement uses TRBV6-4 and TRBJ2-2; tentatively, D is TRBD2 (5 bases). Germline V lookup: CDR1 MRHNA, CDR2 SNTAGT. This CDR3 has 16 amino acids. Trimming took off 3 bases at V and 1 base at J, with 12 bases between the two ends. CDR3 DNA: TGTGCCAGCAGTGAAGAGGGCTCTGTGAACACCGGGGAGCTGTTTTTT. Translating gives CASSEEGSVNTGELFF.

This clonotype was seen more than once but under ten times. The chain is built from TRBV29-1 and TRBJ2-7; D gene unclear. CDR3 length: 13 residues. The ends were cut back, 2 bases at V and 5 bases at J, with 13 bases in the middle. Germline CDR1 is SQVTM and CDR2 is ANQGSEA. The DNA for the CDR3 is TGCAGCGTTGAATTGGACCAAAGAGACGAGCAGTACTTC. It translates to CSVELDQRDEQYF.

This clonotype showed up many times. In DNA, the CDR3 is TGTGCCAGCAGCTTAGAGAACGGGAGTAAGATCCGGAGGGTCGAGCAGTACTTC. Encoded protein: CASSLENGSKIRRVEQYF. V usage is TRBV11-2 and J usage is TRBJ2-7, with D possibly matching TRBD2 (6 bases). The CDR3 totals 18 residues. Germline V CDR1 and CDR2: SGHAT, FQNNGV. Trimming cost V 0 bases and J 6 bases, with 24 bases left between them.

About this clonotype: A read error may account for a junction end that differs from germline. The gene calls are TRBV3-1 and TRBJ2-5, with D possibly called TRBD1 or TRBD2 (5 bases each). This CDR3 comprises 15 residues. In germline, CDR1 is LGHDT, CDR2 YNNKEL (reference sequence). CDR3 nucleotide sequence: TGTGCCAGCAGCCAAGCGCCGGGACGGCAAGGGACCCAGTACTTC. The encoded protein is CASSQAPGRQGTQYF.

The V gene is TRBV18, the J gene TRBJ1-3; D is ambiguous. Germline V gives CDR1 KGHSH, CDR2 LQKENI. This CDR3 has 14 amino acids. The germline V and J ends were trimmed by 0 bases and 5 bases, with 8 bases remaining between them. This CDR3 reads CASSPPGRRNTIYF. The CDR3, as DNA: TGTGCCAGCTCACCACCTGGACGCAGAAACACCATATATTTT.

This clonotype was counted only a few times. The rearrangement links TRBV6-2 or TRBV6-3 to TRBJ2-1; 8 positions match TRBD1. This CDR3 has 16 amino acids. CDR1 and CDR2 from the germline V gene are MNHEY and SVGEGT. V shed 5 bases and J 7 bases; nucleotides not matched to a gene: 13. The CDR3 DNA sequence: TGTGCCAGCAGTCCCCGTGGTGCAGGGGGCAGGAATGAGCAGTTCTTC. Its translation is CASSPRGAGGRNEQFF.

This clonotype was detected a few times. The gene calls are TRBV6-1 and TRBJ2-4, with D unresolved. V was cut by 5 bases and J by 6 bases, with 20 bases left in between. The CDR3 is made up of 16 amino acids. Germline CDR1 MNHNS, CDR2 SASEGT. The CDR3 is CASSPSSGSALNIQYF. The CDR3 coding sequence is TGTGCCAGCAGTCCCAGTTCTGGGTCCGCATTAAACATTCAGTACTTC.

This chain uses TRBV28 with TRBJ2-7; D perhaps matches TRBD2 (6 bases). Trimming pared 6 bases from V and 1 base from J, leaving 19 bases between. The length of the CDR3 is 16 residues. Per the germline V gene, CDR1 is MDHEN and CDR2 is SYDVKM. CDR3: CASSSTRSGGSYEQYF. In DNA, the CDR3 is TGTGCCAGCAGCTCCACCCGAAGTGGGGGGTCCTACGAGCAGTACTTC.

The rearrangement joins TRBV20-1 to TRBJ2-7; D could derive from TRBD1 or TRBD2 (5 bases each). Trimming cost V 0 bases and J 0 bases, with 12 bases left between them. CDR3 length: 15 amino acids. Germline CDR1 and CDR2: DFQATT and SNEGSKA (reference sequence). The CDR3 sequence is CSAREGTVSSYEQYF. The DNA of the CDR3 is TGCAGTGCTAGAGAAGGGACGGTGAGCTCCTACGAGCAGTACTTC.

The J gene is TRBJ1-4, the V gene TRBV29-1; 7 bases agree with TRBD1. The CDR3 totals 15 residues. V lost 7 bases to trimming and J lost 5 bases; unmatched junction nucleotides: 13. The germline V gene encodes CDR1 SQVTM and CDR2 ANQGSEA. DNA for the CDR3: TGCAGCGCAACCCCCACCGGGACAGCCAATGAAAAACTGTTTTTT. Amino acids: CSATPTGTANEKLFF.

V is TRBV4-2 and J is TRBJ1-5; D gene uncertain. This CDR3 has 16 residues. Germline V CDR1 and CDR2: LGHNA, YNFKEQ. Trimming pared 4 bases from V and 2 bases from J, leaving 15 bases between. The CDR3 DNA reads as TGTGCCAGCAGCCGTCAGACCGGTGAGGGCAATCAGCCCCAGCATTTT. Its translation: CASSRQTGEGNQPQHF.

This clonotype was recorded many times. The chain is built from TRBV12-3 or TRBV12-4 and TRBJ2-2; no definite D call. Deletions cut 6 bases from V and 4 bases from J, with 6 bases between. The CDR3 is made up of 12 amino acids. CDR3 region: CASSFRTGELFF. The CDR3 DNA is TGTGCCAGCAGCTTCCGCACCGGGGAGCTGTTTTTT.

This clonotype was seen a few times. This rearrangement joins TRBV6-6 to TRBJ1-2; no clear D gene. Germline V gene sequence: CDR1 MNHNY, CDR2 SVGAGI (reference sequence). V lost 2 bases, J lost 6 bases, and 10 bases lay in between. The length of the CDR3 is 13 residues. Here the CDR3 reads CASSYGDADGYTF. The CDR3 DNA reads TGTGCCAGCAGTTACGGGGATGCTGATGGCTACACCTTC.

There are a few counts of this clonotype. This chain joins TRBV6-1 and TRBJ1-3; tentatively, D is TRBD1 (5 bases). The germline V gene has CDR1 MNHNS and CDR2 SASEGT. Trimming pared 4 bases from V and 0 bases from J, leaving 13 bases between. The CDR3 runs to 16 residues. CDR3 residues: CASSVQGTSSGNTIYF. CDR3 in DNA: TGTGCCAGCAGTGTTCAGGGTACGAGCTCTGGAAACACCATATATTTT.

CDR3 amino acids: CASSESPRGTGELFF. The DNA of the CDR3 is TGTGCCAGCAGTGAGTCTCCTCGGGGCACCGGGGAGCTGTTTTTT. The rearrangement uses TRBV2 and TRBJ2-2, with a weak D call TRBD2 (5 bases). CDR3 length: 15 residues. CDR1 is SNHLY and CDR2 is FYNNEI in the germline V gene. V lost 3 bases and J 4 bases, leaving 12 bases between the germline ends. The variable domain in full, with the rest retrieved from reference TRBV2 and TRBJ2-2, is EPEVTQTPSHQVTQMGQEVILRCVPISNHLYFYWYRQILGQKVEFLVSFYNNEISEKSEIFDDQFSVERPDGSNFTLKIRSTKLEDSAMYFCASSESPRGTGELFFGEGSRLTVL.

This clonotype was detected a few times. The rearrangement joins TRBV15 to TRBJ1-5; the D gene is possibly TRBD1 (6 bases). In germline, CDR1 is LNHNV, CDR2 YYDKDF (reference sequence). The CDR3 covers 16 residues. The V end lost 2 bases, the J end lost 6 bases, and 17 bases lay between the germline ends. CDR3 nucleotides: TGTGCCACCAGCAGACCCCTAGGGGGGTTAGGTCAGCCCCAGCATTTT. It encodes CATSRPLGGLGQPQHF.

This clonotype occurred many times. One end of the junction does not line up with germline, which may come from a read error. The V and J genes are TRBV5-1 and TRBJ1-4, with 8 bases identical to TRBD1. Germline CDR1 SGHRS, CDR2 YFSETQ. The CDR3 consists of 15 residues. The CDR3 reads CASSPTGGTNEKLFF. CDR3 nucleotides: TGTGCCAGCAGTCCCACAGGGGGAACTAATGAAAAACTGTTTTTT.

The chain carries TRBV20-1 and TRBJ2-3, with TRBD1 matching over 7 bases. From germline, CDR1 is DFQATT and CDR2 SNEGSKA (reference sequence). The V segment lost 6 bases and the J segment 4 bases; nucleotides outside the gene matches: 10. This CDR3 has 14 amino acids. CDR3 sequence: CSAFTGVGADTQYF. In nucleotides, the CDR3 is TGCAGTGCGTTTACAGGGGTAGGAGCAGATACGCAGTATTTT.

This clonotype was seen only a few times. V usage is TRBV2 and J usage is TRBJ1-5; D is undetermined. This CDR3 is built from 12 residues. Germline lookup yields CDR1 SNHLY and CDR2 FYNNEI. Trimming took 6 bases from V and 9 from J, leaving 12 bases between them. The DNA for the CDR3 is TGTGCCAGCAGGGATGCTTTTGGGCCCCAGCATTTT. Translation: CASRDAFGPQHF.

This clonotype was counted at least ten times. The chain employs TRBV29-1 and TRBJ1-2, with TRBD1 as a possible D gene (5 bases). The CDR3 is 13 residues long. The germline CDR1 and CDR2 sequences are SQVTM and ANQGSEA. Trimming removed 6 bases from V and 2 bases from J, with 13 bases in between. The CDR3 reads CSVVKDNNYGYTF. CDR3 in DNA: TGCAGCGTCGTAAAGGACAACAACTATGGCTACACCTTC.

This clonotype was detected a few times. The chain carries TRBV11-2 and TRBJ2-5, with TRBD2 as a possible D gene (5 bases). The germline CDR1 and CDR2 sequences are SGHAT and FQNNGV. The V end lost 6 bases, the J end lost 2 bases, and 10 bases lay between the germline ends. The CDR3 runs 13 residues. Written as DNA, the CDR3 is TGTGCCAGCAGACCGGGAACACAAGAGACCCAGTACTTC. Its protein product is CASRPGTQETQYF.

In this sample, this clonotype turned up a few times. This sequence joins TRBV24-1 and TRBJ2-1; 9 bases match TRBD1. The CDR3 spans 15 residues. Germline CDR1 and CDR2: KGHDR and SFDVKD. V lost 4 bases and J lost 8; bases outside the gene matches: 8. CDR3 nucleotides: TGTGCCACCAGTGACCGGCGGGACAGGGTCGATGAGCAGTTCTTC. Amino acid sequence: CATSDRRDRVDEQFF.

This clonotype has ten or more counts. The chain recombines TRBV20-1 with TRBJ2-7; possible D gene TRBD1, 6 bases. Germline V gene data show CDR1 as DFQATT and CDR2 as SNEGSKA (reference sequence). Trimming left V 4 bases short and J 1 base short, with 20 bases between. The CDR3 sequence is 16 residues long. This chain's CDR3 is CSAIPVLRGTSYEQYF. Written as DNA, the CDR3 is TGCAGTGCTATACCCGTACTGAGGGGGACGTCCTACGAGCAGTACTTC.

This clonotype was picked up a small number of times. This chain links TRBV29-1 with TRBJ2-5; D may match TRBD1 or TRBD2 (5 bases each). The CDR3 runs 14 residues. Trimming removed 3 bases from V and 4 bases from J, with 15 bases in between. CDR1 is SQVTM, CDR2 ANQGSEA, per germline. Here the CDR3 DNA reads TGCAGCGTTGAGTCGGGACGAGGGCCAGAGACCCAGTACTTC. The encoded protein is CSVESGRGPETQYF.

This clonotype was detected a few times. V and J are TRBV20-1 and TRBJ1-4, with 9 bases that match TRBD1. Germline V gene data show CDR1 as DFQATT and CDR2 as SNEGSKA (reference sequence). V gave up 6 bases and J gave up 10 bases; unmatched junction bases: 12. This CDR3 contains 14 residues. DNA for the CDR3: TGCAGTGCCCGCCCATGGACAGGGGAGGGAAAACTGTTTTTT. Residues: CSARPWTGEGKLFF.